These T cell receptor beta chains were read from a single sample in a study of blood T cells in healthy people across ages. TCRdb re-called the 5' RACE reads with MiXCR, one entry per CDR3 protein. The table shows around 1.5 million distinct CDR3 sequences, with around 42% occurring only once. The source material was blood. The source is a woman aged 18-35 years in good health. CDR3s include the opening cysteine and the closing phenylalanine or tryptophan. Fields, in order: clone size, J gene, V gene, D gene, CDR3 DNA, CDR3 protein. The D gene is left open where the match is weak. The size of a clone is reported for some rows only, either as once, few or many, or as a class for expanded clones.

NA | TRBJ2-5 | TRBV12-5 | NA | TGTGCTAGTGGTTTGAGGGGGGGCGGCCAAGAGACCCAGTACTTC | CASGLRGGGQETQYF
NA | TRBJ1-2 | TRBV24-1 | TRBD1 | TGTGCCACCAGCCAACAGGGGTCCAACTATGGCTACACCTTC | CATSQQGSNYGYTF
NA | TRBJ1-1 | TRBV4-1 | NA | TGCGCCAGCAGCCGGGCCCGGCAGGAGGCCGGATCCCACACTGAAGCTTTCTTT | CASSRARQEAGSHTEAFF
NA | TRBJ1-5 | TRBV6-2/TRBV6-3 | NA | TGTGCCAGCAGTCCCCCCCTTGTTAGCAATCAGCCCCAGCATTTT | CASSPPLVSNQPQHF
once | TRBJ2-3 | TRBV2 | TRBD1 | TGTGCCAGCAGTAGACAGGGGAGCGTGTTTTTCACAGATACGCAGTATTTT | CASSRQGSVFFTDTQYF
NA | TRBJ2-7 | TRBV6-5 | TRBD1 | TGTGCCAGCAGTCGCTCCGGGACAGCTCTCTACGAGCAGTACTTC | CASSRSGTALYEQYF
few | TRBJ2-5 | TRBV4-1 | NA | TGCGCCAGCAGCCAACAGTTCCAAGAGACCCAGTACTTC | CASSQQFQETQYF
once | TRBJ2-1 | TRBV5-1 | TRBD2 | TGCGCCAGCAGCTTGGATGCGGGAGGTACATCCAATGAGCAGTTCTTC | CASSLDAGGTSNEQFF
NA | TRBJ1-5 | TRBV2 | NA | TGTGCCAGCAGTTTTTTCGGGGAAGGGAAGGGTCAGCCCCAGCATTTT | CASSFFGEGKGQPQHF
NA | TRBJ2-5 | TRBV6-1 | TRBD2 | TGTGCCAGCAGTTCTCGGGGACTACCTCAAGAGACCCAGTACTTC | CASSSRGLPQETQYF
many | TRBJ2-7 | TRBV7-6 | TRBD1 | TGTGCCAGCAGCTCCGGACAGGGGGCCACCTACGAGCAGTACTTC | CASSSGQGATYEQYF
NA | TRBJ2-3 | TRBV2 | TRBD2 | TGTGCCACCACAGGACTAGCGGGAGCGGCTCGTGGCACAGATACGCAGTATTTT | CATTGLAGAARGTDTQYF
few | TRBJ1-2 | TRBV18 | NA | TGTGCCAGCTCACCAGGCCCGGGACGAGGCTACACCTTC | CASSPGPGRGYTF
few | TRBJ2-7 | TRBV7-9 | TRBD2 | TGTGCCAGCATGTGGGGGGGTTCCTACGAGCAGTACTTC | CASMWGGSYEQYF
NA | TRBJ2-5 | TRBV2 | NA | TGTGCCAGCGGGACCCGTTTTGCGTACTTC | CASGTRFAYF
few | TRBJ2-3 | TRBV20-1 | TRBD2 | TGCAGTGCTCCCGGGGGCTCCGGGAGGGCCGGGGTAGATACGCAGTATTTT | CSAPGGSGRAGVDTQYF
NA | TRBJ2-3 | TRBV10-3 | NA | TGTGCCATCAGTGGCGCAATCTCTGGGAGTCCAGGAGATACGCAGTATTTT | CAISGAISGSPGDTQYF
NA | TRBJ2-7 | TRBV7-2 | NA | TGTGCCAGCAGCCACCCAAGAAGCTCCTACAATGAGCAGTACTTC | CASSHPRSSYNEQYF
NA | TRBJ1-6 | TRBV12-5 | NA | TGTGCTAGTGGTTCGGAGGGAGGCTCACCCCTCCACTTT | CASGSEGGSPLHF
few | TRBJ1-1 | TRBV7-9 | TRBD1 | TGTGCCAGCAGCTTAGAGGGGGCGCGGGTCATCGGACAGAACACTGAAGCTTTCTTT | CASSLEGARVIGQNTEAFF
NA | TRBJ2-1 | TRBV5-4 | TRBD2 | TGTGCCAGCACCTGGACTAGCAGCGATGAGCAGTTCTTC | CASTWTSSDEQFF
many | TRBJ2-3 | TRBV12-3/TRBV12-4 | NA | TGTGCCAGCAGTCCTAACGACCGGGACATGAGTACAGATACGCAGTATTTT | CASSPNDRDMSTDTQYF
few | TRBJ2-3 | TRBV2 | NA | TGTGCCAGCCCAGGGAGATCTAGCACAGATACGCAGTATTTT | CASPGRSSTDTQYF
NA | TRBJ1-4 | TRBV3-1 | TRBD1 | TGTGCCAGCAGCACCCGAGGGGGCTTTAATGAAAAACTGTTTTTT | CASSTRGGFNEKLFF
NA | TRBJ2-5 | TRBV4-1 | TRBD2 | TGCGCCAGCAGCCAAGTTATAGCGGGGGGACTGCAAGAGACCCAGTACTTC | CASSQVIAGGLQETQYF
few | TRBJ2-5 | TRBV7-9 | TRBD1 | TGTGCCAGCAGCCACGGGCGGACAGGGGGCGTGAAGTACTTC | CASSHGRTGGVKYF
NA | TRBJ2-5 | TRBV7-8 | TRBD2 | TGTGCCAACAGCCAGTCGACTAGCGGGGCGGAGACCCAGTACTTC | CANSQSTSGAETQYF
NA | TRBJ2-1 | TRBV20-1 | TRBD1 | TGCAGTGCTGGAAAGGATTGGACAGGAATCTATGAGCAGTTCTTC | CSAGKDWTGIYEQFF
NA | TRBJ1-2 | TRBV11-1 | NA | TGTGCCAGCAGCCAGTACCGGGACGGTAAAACTAACTATGGCTACACCTTC | CASSQYRDGKTNYGYTF
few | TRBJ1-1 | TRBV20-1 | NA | TGCAGTGCTAGACCCAAACAGGGTGTATGGACTGAAGCTTTCTTT | CSARPKQGVWTEAFF
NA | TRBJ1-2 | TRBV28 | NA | TGTGCCAGCACCGAATTCCCGGGCCTAAAGGATTATGGCTACACCTTC | CASTEFPGLKDYGYTF
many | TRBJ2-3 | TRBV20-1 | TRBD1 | TGCAGTGCTACAGGGGGATCTTACACAGATACGCAGTATTTT | CSATGGSYTDTQYF
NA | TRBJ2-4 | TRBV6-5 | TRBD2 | TGTGCCAGCAGTTACAGCACCGGGACTAGCGTTTTTTTAGCCAAAAACATTCAGTACTTC | CASSYSTGTSVFLAKNIQYF
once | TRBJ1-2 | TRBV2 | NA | TGTGCCAGCCTCAGGGCAGCTAACTATGGCTACACCTTC | CASLRAANYGYTF
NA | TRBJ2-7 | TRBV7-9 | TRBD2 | TGTGCCAGCAGCCCCCGGACTAGCAAGGCCTACGAGCAGTACTTC | CASSPRTSKAYEQYF
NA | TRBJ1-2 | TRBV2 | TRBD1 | TGTGCCAGCAGGAGGGAGACAGGGGGCTATGGCTACACCTTC | CASRRETGGYGYTF
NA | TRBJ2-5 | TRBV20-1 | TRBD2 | TGCAGTGCCTCCCTACCACTAGCGGGGGTCGGGGAGACCCAGTACTTC | CSASLPLAGVGETQYF
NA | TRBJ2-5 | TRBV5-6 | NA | TGTGCCAGCAGCTTGTATCAGGGGGGACAAGAGACCAAGTACTTC | CASSLYQGGQETKYF
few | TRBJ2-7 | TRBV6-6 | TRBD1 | TGTGCCAGCAGTTACTCGGAGGACAGGGCATCCTACGAGCAGTACTTC | CASSYSEDRASYEQYF
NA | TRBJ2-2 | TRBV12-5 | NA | TGTGCTAGTGGAGACGCGGGTACCGGGGAGCTGTTTTTT | CASGDAGTGELFF
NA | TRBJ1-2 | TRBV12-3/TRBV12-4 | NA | TGTGCCAGCAGTCTTCGGACCTCCGGCGGCTACACCTTC | CASSLRTSGGYTF